This T cell receptor beta chain was profiled in a study of blood T cell repertoires in COVID-19. Turning to the study itself: Samples taken during acute and convalescent COVID-19 were collected in the United States, Italy and Spain.

The protocol was immunoSEQ multiplex PCR, while the TCRdb copy is restricted to in-frame clones and leaves out a portion. The sample has fewer than 200,000 clones; about 90% are singletons. Germline V gives CDR1 LNHDA, CDR2 SQIVND (reference sequence). The V gene lost 8 bases and the J gene lost 7 bases, with 23 bases spanning the gap. The CDR3 runs 16 residues. The sequence was collected from a man between 35 and 55 years old with active or convalescent COVID-19. The V call is TRBV19, the J call TRBJ1-4; the D is unclear. The sample was peripheral blood. The CDR3: CASFDSYGKRSEKLFF. CDR3 sequence (DNA): TGTGCCAGTTTCGACTCTTACGGGAAGAGAAGTGAAAAACTGTTTTTT.